This T cell receptor (beta chain) was identified during a study of CD8+CD57+ T cells in acquired aplastic anemia. Study-level background: Quantities of DNA derived from sorted CD4+ and CD8+ cells averaged roughly 3 ug.

Study observations and caveats: Researchers reported that CD8+ Simpson's diversity was not significantly different in patients versus controls. Almost 30 sequences, all CD8+ CDR3, were shared between patients and controls.

In its sample, this clonotype was seen a few times. The target antigen is unknown. The template used for profiling TCR beta VDJ and CDR3 was genomic DNA. TCRdb re-analysed the reads in MiXCR, keeping a single row per CDR3 protein. The table lists 250,000 to 300,000 distinct CDR3 sequences, around 60% of them singletons. With V trimmed by 0 bases and J by 6 bases, 12 bases remained unmatched. The length of the CDR3 is 18 residues. Germline V gene sequence: CDR1 SGHDT, CDR2 YYEEEE. This chain links TRBV5-6 with TRBJ2-1; 10 nucleotides agree with TRBD2. This TCR derives from a human donor with severe aplastic anemia or a healthy control (not recorded which). Sequenced input: sorted CD4+, CD8+, or CD8+CD57+ T cells (not recorded which) from PBMCs. In DNA, the CDR3 is TGTGCCAGCAGCTTGGTTACCCGGCTAGCGGGAGACCCCAATGAGCAGTTCTTC. It codes for CASSLVTRLAGDPNEQFF.